The sequence of this T cell receptor (beta chain) was determined in a study of T cell changes during pregnancy in multiple sclerosis. Data came from immunoSEQ multiplex PCR; TCRdb stores just in-frame clones and leaves some out. Of under 65,000 clones listed, about 93% are singletons. V was shortened by 5 bases and J by 7 bases, with 10 bases between the two germline ends. The CDR3 consists of 12 residues. This clonotype was sampled from a female donor with multiple sclerosis, enrolled in a pregnancy study. The V gene is TRBV5-3, the J gene TRBJ1-5; perhaps TRBD1 as D (6 bases). TRBV5-3 is designated an ORF whose function remains uncertain. Sequences were derived from CD8+ T cells from peripheral blood mononuclear cells, sampled in the third trimester of pregnancy. The CDR3 reads CARRSGVQPQHF. The CDR3, as DNA: TGTGCCAGAAGGTCAGGGGTACAGCCCCAGCATTTT.